These T cell receptor beta chains were read from a single sample in a study of Ad26.COV2.S vaccination and SARS-CoV-2 variants. Only in-frame clones appear in the TCRdb table, and some are missing; sequencing was by immunoSEQ multiplex PCR. The table shows more than 300,000 clones, with about 85% occurring only once. The sequenced sample was peripheral blood, obtained in a trial of Ad26.COV2.S vaccine versus placebo. Receptors originate from a person between 18 and 65 years old who received the Ad26.COV2.S COVID-19 vaccine or a placebo. The CDR3 runs from the conserved cysteine through the conserved F or W. D genes are given only for firm matches. A row's size may be missing; if present it is once, few, many or a size class.

NA,TRBJ1-4,once,TRBV21-1,TGTGCCAGCAGCAAATCTTCGTGTCAGGGGCGAAAAACTGTTTTT,CASSKSSCQGRKTVF
TRBD1,TRBJ1-3,NA,TRBV3-1/TRBV3-2,TGTGCCAGCAGTCAGGACAGGGGAGTTGGAAACACCATATATTTT,CASSQDRGVGNTIYF
TRBD1,TRBJ1-5,NA,TRBV5-1,TGCGCCAGCAGTAGGGACAGCGCGAATCAGCCCCAGCATTTT,CASSRDSANQPQHF
NA,TRBJ2-1,many,TRBV30,TGTGCCTGGAGTGAGGGGGGACGACCTCACAATGAGCAGTTCTTC,CAWSEGGRPHNEQFF
TRBD2,TRBJ2-1,NA,TRBV27,TGTGCCAGCAGCCCAGGGCCAGCGGGAGAAGTTAATGAGCAGTTCTTC,CASSPGPAGEVNEQFF
NA,TRBJ2-7,NA,TRBV15,TGTGCCACCAGCAGTTTGCCCGGCTACGAGCAGTACTTC,CATSSLPGYEQYF
NA,TRBJ2-7,few,TRBV14,TGTGCCAGCAGCCCCGTGGTCTACGAGCAGTACTTC,CASSPVVYEQYF
NA,TRBJ2-3,NA,TRBV27,TGTGCCAGCAGTCCCCCGCGGGGTACGCAGTATTTT,CASSPPRGTQYF
TRBD2,TRBJ2-7,NA,TRBV6-2/TRBV6-3,TGTGCCAGCAGTTACTGGGGGACTAGCGGGGGCCTTTTCTACGAGCAGTACTTC,CASSYWGTSGGLFYEQYF
TRBD1,TRBJ2-1,NA,TRBV18,TGTGCCAGCTCACCATCTCTGGTGGGGACAGGCGCCGTGGTGCAGTTCTTC,CASSPSLVGTGAVVQFF
TRBD2,TRBJ2-1,NA,TRBV10-2,TGCGCCAGCAGTGAGTCTATAGGCCTTGGGGCTAGCGGAAACAATGAGCAGTTCTTC,CASSESIGLGASGNNEQFF
NA,TRBJ1-4,NA,TRBV6-2/TRBV6-3,TGTGCCAGCAGTCCCCGGGCCCTCATCGGTGAAAAACTGTTTTTT,CASSPRALIGEKLFF
TRBD1,TRBJ2-1,NA,TRBV6-2/TRBV6-3,TGTGCCAGCAGTTACAGGGACAGTCCCTCCTACAATGAGCAGTTCTTC,CASSYRDSPSYNEQFF
NA,TRBJ2-3,NA,TRBV7-2,TGTGCCAGCAGCTCAACTAGCCCCGAGGGCACAGATACGCAGTATTTT,CASSSTSPEGTDTQYF
TRBD2,TRBJ2-5,NA,TRBV5-6,TGTGCCAGCAGCTTGATAGGGGAGGGGACCCAGTACTTC,CASSLIGEGTQYF
NA,TRBJ1-1,NA,TRBV7-6,TGTGCCAGCAGCTTAGGTGTCAGGCGTCCTGAAGCTTTCTTT,CASSLGVRRPEAFF
TRBD2,TRBJ2-7,few,TRBV7-3,TGTGCCAGCAGCTCAGGGACTAGCGGGAGGATCTACGAGCAGTACTTC,CASSSGTSGRIYEQYF
TRBD2,TRBJ2-2,NA,TRBV9,TGTGCCAGCAGCGTAGGACTAGCGGGGGGAACCGGGGAGCTGTTTTTT,CASSVGLAGGTGELFF
NA,TRBJ2-3,few,TRBV5-4,TGTGCCAGCAGCTTGTTTATAACTAGCACAGATACGCAGTATTTT,CASSLFITSTDTQYF
NA,TRBJ2-2,NA,TRBV3-1/TRBV3-2,TGTGCCAGCAGCCAAGATGTACGGGAAACCGGGGAGCTGTTTTTT,CASSQDVRETGELFF
TRBD1,TRBJ2-1,NA,TRBV9,TGTGCCAGCAGCGTAGCCGGGACAGGGAAATTCAATGAGCAGTTCTTC,CASSVAGTGKFNEQFF
NA,TRBJ2-1,NA,TRBV6-1,TGTGCCAGCAGTGAAGCAGGGGGAGGTACCTACAATGAGCAGTTCTTC,CASSEAGGGTYNEQFF
NA,TRBJ2-7,once,TRBV5-4,TGTGCCAGCAGGGACCGGGGAAATAGCTCCTACGAGCAGTACTTC,CASRDRGNSSYEQYF
NA,TRBJ1-4,NA,TRBV19,TGTGCCAGCAGTATGAGCGGCGCAACTAATGAAAAACTGTTTTTT,CASSMSGATNEKLFF
NA,TRBJ1-4,once,TRBV6-5,TGTGCCAGCAGTTACGCCCTGACAGCAACTAATGAAAAACTGTTTTTT,CASSYALTATNEKLFF
TRBD2,TRBJ2-2,NA,TRBV20-1,TGCAGTGCTAGTAAGGCTAGCGGGGGCCGGGGCACCGGGGAGCTGTTTTTT,CSASKASGGRGTGELFF
NA,TRBJ1-1,NA,TRBV28,TGTGCCAGCAGGGAGTCGAACACTGAAGCTTTCTTT,CASRESNTEAFF
TRBD1,TRBJ2-2,few,TRBV7-8,TGTGCCAGCAGCTTAGTGACTGCGGGGACAGGGGGTCCCGGGGAGCTGTTTTTT,CASSLVTAGTGGPGELFF
NA,TRBJ2-5,NA,TRBV6-1,TGTGCCAGCAGTGAGCTAAGTACCGGGAGAAGCGGGACCCAGTACTTC,CASSELSTGRSGTQYF
NA,TRBJ2-1,many,TRBV7-9,TGTGCCAGCAGCTCACAGTCTAATGAGCAGTTCTTC,CASSSQSNEQFF